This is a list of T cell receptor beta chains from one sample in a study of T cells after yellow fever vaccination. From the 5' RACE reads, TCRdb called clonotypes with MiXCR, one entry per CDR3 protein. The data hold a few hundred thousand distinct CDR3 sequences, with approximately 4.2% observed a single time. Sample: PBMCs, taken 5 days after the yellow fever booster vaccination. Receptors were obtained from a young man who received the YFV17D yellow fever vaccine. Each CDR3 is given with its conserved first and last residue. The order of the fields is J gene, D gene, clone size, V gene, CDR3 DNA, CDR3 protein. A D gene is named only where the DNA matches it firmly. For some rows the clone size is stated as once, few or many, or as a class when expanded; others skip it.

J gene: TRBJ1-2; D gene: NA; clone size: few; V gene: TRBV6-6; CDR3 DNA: TGTGCCAGCAGTTACGGGGCACCGAGGGACTATGGCTACACCTTC; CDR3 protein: CASSYGAPRDYGYTF
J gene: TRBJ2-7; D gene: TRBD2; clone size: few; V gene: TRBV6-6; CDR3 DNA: TGTGCCAGCAGTTACGGGACTAGCGGGGGCGAGCAGTACTTC; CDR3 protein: CASSYGTSGGEQYF
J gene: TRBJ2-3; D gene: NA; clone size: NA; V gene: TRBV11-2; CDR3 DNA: TGTGCCAGCAGTTCCCAGTGGGATACGCAGTATTTT; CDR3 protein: CASSSQWDTQYF
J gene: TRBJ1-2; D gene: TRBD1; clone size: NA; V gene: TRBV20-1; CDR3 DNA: TGCAGTGCTAGGCTTTTGTGGCCGGGACAGTTAAACTATGGCTACACCTTC; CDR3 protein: CSARLLWPGQLNYGYTF
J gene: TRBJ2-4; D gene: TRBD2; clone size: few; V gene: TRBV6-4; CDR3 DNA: TGTGCCAGCAGTGACTCGACTAGCGGGGGGGCCATTCAGTACTTC; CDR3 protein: CASSDSTSGGAIQYF
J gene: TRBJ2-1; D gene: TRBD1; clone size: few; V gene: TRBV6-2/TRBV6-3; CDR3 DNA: TGTGCCAGCAGTTTGGGGACAGTTTATGTCAGGGAGCAGTTCTTC; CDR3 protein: CASSLGTVYVREQFF
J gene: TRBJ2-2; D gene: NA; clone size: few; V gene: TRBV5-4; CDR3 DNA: TGTGCCAGCAGCTTAGGTTCCCGGTCGAACACCGGGGAGCTGTTTTTT; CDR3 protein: CASSLGSRSNTGELFF
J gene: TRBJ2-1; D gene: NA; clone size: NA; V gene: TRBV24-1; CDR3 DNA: TGTGCCACCAGAGACAGCTTGTACAATGAGCAGTTCTTC; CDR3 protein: CATRDSLYNEQFF
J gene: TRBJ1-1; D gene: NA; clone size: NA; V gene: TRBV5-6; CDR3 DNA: TGTGCCAGCAGCTTTGGTAGGGGCGCGGGCACTGAAGCTTTCTTT; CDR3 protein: CASSFGRGAGTEAFF
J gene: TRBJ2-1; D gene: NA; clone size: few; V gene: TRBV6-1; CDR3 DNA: TGTGCCAGCAGTGAACGTCGGGGGCCCTACAATGAGCAGTTCTTC; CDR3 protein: CASSERRGPYNEQFF
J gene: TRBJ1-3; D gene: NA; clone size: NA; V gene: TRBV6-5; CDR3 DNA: TGTGCCAGCAGTAATAGGGCGGGAAACACCATATATTTT; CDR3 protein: CASSNRAGNTIYF
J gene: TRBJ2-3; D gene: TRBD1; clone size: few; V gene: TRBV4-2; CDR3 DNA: TGTGCCAGCAGCCAGGACAGGAGAGGGGCAGATACGCAGTATTTT; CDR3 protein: CASSQDRRGADTQYF
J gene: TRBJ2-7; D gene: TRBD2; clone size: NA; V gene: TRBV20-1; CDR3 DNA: TGCAGTGCTCCCGTAGCGGGAGGGCCTTTCCACGAGCAGTACTTC; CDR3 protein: CSAPVAGGPFHEQYF
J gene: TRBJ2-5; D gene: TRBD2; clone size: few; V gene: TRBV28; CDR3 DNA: TGTGCCAGCAGCCCAGTAGGTACCGGGACTAGCGGCTACCAAGAGACCCAGTACTTC; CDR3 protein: CASSPVGTGTSGYQETQYF
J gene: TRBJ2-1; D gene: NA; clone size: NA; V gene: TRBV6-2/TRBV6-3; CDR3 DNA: TGTGCCAGCAGTTACTTGGGGTTGGCCTACAATGAGCAGTTCTTC; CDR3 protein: CASSYLGLAYNEQFF
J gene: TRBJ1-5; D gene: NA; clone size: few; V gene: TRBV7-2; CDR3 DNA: TGTGCCAGCAGCCCCCCACCGGGGGCCGGGCAGCCCCAGCATTTT; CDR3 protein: CASSPPPGAGQPQHF
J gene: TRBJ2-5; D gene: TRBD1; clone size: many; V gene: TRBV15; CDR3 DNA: TGTGCCACCAGCAGACGGGACAGGTATCAAGAGACCCAGTACTTC; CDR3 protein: CATSRRDRYQETQYF
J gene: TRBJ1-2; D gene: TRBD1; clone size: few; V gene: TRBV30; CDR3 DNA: TGTGCCTGGAGGGGGACAGCCTCCTACACCTTC; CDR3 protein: CAWRGTASYTF
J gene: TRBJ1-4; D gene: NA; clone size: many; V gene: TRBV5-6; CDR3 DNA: TGTGCCAGCAGCTCTATGGGAAAACTGTTTTTT; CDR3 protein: CASSSMGKLFF
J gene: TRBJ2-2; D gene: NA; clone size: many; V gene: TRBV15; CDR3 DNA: TGTGCCACCAGCAGAGACCCCACCGTTTTAGAGCTGTTTTTT; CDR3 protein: CATSRDPTVLELFF
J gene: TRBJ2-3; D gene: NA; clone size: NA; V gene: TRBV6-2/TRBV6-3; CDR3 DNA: TGTGCCAGCAGAAGACTGAGGGCAGATACGCAGTATTTT; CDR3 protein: CASRRLRADTQYF
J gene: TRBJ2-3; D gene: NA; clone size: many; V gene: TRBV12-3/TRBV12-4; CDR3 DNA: TGTGCCAGCAGAAACGTCTTGAGGGGGAGCACAGATACGCAGTATTTT; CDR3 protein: CASRNVLRGSTDTQYF
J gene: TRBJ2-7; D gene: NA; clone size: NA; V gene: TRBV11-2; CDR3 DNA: TGTGCCAGCAGCTTATTAGACTACGAGCAGTACTTC; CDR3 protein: CASSLLDYEQYF
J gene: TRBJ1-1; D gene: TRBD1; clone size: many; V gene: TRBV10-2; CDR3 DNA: TGCGCCAGCAGGGATACCGGGACAGGGGTACCCGCAGCTTTCTTT; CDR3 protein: CASRDTGTGVPAAFF
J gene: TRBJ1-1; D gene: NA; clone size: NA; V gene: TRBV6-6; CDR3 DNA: TGTGCCAGCAGCCGGGGCTCTGAATTTGAAGCTTTCTTT; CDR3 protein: CASSRGSEFEAFF
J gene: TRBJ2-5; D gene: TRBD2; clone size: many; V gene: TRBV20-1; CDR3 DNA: TGCAGTGCTTCTAGCGGGGGGCCGGAGACCCAGTACTTC; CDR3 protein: CSASSGGPETQYF
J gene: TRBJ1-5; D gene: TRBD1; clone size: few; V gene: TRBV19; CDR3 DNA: TGTGCCAGTACCTTGACAGGGGATCAGCCCCAGCATTTT; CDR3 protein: CASTLTGDQPQHF
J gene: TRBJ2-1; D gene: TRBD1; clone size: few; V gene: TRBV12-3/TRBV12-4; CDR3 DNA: TGTGCCAGCAGTCGCCGGGACAGGGGCAATGAGCAGTTCTTC; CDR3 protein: CASSRRDRGNEQFF
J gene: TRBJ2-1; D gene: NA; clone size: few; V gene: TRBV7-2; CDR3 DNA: TGTGCCAGCAGCATAAGGACTGGACCAAGAGAGCAGTTCTTC; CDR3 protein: CASSIRTGPREQFF
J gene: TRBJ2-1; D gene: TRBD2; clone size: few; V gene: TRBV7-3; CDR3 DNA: TGTGCCAGCAGCTTTTCGACTAGCAGCGTTTACAATGAGCAGTTCTTC; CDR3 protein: CASSFSTSSVYNEQFF
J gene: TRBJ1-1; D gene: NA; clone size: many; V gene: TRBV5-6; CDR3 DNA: TGTGCCAGCAGCTTGGATCAGATGGGTGAAGCTTTCTTT; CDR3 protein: CASSLDQMGEAFF
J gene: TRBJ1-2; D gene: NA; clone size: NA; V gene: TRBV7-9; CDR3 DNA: TGTGCCAGCACCCCCGGGGCCTCTAACTATGGCTACACCTTC; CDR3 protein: CASTPGASNYGYTF
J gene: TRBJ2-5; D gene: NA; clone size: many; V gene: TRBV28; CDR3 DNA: TGTGCCAGCAGTTTAATTCGACGAGAGACCCAGTACTTC; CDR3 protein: CASSLIRRETQYF
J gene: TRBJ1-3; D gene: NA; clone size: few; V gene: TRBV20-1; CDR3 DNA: TGCAGTGCCCTAGGTAGGGGTAGAAACACCATATATTTT; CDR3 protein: CSALGRGRNTIYF
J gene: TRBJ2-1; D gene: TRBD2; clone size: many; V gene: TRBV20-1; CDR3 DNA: TGCAGTGCTAGAGTGGAGCGGGGGGGCCTCAACAATGAGCAGTTCTTC; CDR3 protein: CSARVERGGLNNEQFF
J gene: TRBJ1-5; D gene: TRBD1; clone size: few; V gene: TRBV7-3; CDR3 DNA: TGTGCCAGCAGTTGGGAGGACAGGGGTAATCAGCCCCAGCATTTT; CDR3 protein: CASSWEDRGNQPQHF
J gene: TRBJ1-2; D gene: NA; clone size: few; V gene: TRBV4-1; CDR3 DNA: TGCGCCAGCAGCCGGGGGGTAGAGGGCTACACCTTC; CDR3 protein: CASSRGVEGYTF
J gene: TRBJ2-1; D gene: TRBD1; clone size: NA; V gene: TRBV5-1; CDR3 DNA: TGCGCCAGCAGCTTGGGGACAGGGGTCGGGACTGAGCAGTTCTTC; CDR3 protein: CASSLGTGVGTEQFF
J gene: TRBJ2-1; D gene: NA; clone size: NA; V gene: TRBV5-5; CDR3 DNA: TGTGCCAGCAGCTTGGTAAGAGGAGCGGGCAATGAGCAGTTCTTC; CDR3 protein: CASSLVRGAGNEQFF
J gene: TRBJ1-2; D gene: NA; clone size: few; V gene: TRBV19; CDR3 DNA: TGTGCCAGCACCTTGGGGGGCGCGAGTCGCACCTTC; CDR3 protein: CASTLGGASRTF
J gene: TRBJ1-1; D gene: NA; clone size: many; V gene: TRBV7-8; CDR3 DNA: TGTGCCAGCAGCCTAGTCCCCCCTGGACAGAGTATGAACACTGAAGCTTTCTTT; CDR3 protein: CASSLVPPGQSMNTEAFF
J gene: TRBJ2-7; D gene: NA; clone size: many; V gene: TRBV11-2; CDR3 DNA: TGTGCCAGCAGCTCCAGGGTTTACGAGCAGTACTTC; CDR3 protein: CASSSRVYEQYF
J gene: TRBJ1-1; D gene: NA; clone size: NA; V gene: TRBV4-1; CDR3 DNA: TGCGCCAGCAGCCAAGGTTACAGCGGGACTGAAGCTTTCTTT; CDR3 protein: CASSQGYSGTEAFF